The 27 T cell receptor beta chains given below trace back to one sample, sequenced in a study of blood T cell repertoires in COVID-19. Libraries were prepared by immunoSEQ multiplex PCR; TCRdb keeps only in-frame clonotypes and omits some of them. In the table there are 250,000 to 350,000 clones, roughly 83% of which are singletons. The specimen sequenced was peripheral blood. The receptors stem from a human donor with COVID-19, enrolled during active disease. The donor label of this sample is uncertain.

The V call is TRBV5-1, the J call TRBJ2-5, with D maybe TRBD2 (7 bases). V dropped 2 bases and J dropped 1 base, with 15 bases sitting between them. Per germline, CDR1 SGHRS and CDR2 YFSETQ. The CDR3 is 16 residues long. The CDR3 DNA reads TGCGCCAGCAGCTTCCAGGGGAGGGGGAGCCAAGAGACCCAGTACTTC. This gives the protein CASSFQGRGSQETQYF.

This clone was seen once. The gene calls are TRBV6-6 and TRBJ2-7, with D maybe TRBD1 (5 bases). Trimming stripped 2 bases from V and 0 bases from J, with 8 bases between. The V gene's germline CDR1 is MNHNY and CDR2 SVGAGI (reference sequence). The CDR3 is 14 amino acids. The CDR3, as DNA: TGTGCCAGCAGTTACGGCGACAGCTCCTACGAGCAGTACTTC. As protein: CASSYGDSSYEQYF.

The chain is built from TRBV24-1 and TRBJ2-1, with 11 bases lining up with TRBD2. V shed 3 bases and J 4 bases; nucleotides not matched to a gene: 16. The germline CDR1 and CDR2 sequences are KGHDR and SFDVKD. CDR3 size: 20 residues. CDR3: CATSDPTGTSGNQPYNEQFF. Written as DNA, the CDR3 is TGTGCCACCAGTGATCCTACCGGGACTAGCGGAAACCAACCTTACAATGAGCAGTTCTTC.

As regards this clone: In the same sample, other DNA sequences code for this CDR3. The rearrangement uses TRBV6-5 and TRBJ2-7; D call uncertain. Germline V lookup: CDR1 MNHEY, CDR2 SVGAGI. The CDR3 totals 14 residues. V shed 5 bases and J shed 4 bases, with 15 bases lying between them. This CDR3 reads CASSPPSGSYEQYF. The CDR3, as DNA: TGTGCCAGCAGTCCCCCATCAGGTTCGTACGAGCAGTACTTC.

The chain links TRBV30 to TRBJ2-1; 7 bases map to TRBD1. The germline V gene encodes CDR1 GTSNPN and CDR2 SVGIG (reference sequence). V lost 3 bases and J lost 1; bases outside the gene matches: 3. CDR3 length equals 14 residues. CDR3 residues: CAWRDRTSYNEQFF. CDR3 DNA sequence: TGTGCCTGGAGGGACAGGACATCCTACAATGAGCAGTTCTTC.

V gene TRBV19 combines with J gene TRBJ2-1; 9 bases map to TRBD2. The CDR3 sequence is 17 residues long. V shed 3 bases and J 5 bases; nucleotides not matched to a gene: 11. CDR1 is LNHDA and CDR2 is SQIVND in the germline V gene (reference sequence). Here the CDR3 reads CASSIETPSGANNEQFF. The CDR3 DNA is TGTGCCAGTAGTATTGAGACCCCTAGCGGGGCAAACAATGAGCAGTTCTTC.

This chain connects TRBV27 to TRBJ2-5; 11 bases map to TRBD1. This CDR3 comprises 18 residues. J lost 0 bases, V lost 5 bases, and 11 bases had no gene match. In germline, CDR1 is MNHEY, CDR2 SMNVEV (reference sequence). CDR3 residues: CASSLGFRDRGDQETQYF. The CDR3 DNA follows: TGTGCCAGCAGTCTCGGCTTCCGGGACAGGGGGGACCAAGAGACCCAGTACTTC.

With regard to this clone: With a far larger clone one base away, a read error is the likely cause. The chain uses TRBV28 and TRBJ1-1; 7 nucleotides match TRBD1. CDR1 is MDHEN, CDR2 SYDVKM, per germline. This CDR3 has 12 amino acids. V dropped 6 bases and J dropped 6; count of bases not matched to a gene: 4. The DNA of the CDR3 is TGTGCCAGCAGAAGGACAGGCCCTGAAGCTTTCTTT. This gives the protein CASRRTGPEAFF.

This chain connects TRBV19 to TRBJ1-1; TRBD1 matches 8 bases. V shed 5 bases, J shed 4 bases, and the junction held 6 bases outside the gene matches. The CDR3 consists of 14 residues. CDR1 and CDR2 (germline): LNHDA, SQIVND (reference sequence). The DNA for the CDR3 is TGTGCCAGTAGTTTGACAGGGGTTGGCACTGAAGCTTTCTTT. Amino acid sequence: CASSLTGVGTEAFF.

The genes are TRBV12-3 or TRBV12-4 and TRBJ1-1; D gene uncertain. V was trimmed by 10 bases and J by 2 bases, leaving 14 bases between them. The CDR3 sequence is 13 residues long. The DNA for the CDR3 is TGTGCCATACGGAGAGGGTCCAACACTGAAGCTTTCTTT. Protein sequence: CAIRRGSNTEAFF.

This chain connects TRBV7-9 to TRBJ2-7; 8 bases fit TRBD2. The germline V gene encodes CDR1 SEHNR and CDR2 FQNEAQ (reference sequence). V shed 5 bases and J 3 bases; nucleotides not matched to a gene: 6. The CDR3 length is 14 residues. The CDR3 is CASSLGLANYEQYF. CDR3 DNA sequence: TGTGCCAGCAGCCTCGGACTAGCCAACTACGAGCAGTACTTC.

The rearrangement joins TRBV6-2 or TRBV6-3 to TRBJ2-3, with D possibly being TRBD2 (5 bases). The length of the CDR3 is 15 residues. V lost 4 bases, J lost 6 bases, and 17 bases lay in between. Germline assignment: CDR1 MNHEY and CDR2 SVGEGT. CDR3 in amino acids: CASSSSVGGADTQYF. The CDR3 DNA is TGTGCCAGCAGTTCCTCCGTCGGAGGAGCGGATACGCAGTATTTT.

A few counts support this clone. This chain links TRBV19 with TRBJ2-3, with 7 bases lining up with TRBD1. This CDR3 spans 14 amino acids. Germline lookup yields CDR1 LNHDA and CDR2 SQIVND (reference sequence). Losses at the gene ends were 4 bases for V and 4 bases for J; bases not matched to a gene: 5. This chain's CDR3 is CASSRGQEADTQYF. The CDR3 DNA is TGTGCCAGTAGTAGAGGACAGGAGGCAGATACGCAGTATTTT.

This chain joins TRBV15 and TRBJ2-1, with D maybe TRBD2 (5 bases). This CDR3 has 17 residues. The V gene's germline CDR1 is LNHNV and CDR2 YYDKDF (reference sequence). With 1 base removed from V and 4 bases from J, the gap between germline ends came to 17 bases. The CDR3 region is CATSRGGSQRTYNEQFF. DNA of the CDR3: TGTGCCACCAGCAGAGGGGGAAGCCAACGGACTTACAATGAGCAGTTCTTC.

V gene TRBV6-2 or TRBV6-3 combines with J gene TRBJ2-1; 7 positions agree with TRBD2. With 2 bases clipped from V and 3 bases from J, the junction kept 10 bases outside the gene matches. Germline V gene data show CDR1 as MNHEY and CDR2 as SVGEGT. The CDR3 consists of 17 residues. The DNA for the CDR3 is TGTGCCAGCAGTTACAACAGACGGCTAGCGGTCTACAATGAGCAGTTCTTC. This translates into CASSYNRRLAVYNEQFF.

The J gene is TRBJ1-2, the V gene TRBV28, with D unclear. CDR3 length equals 13 residues. Germline CDR1 is MDHEN and CDR2 is SYDVKM. The V end lost 5 bases, the J end lost 6 bases, and 13 bases lay between the germline ends. The CDR3 loop is CASSEIRQDGYTF. CDR3 coding DNA: TGTGCCAGCAGTGAGATAAGACAAGATGGCTACACCTTC.

The chain has TRBV5-1 and TRBJ1-1, with D possibly matching TRBD1 (6 bases). Trimming pared 0 bases from V and 0 bases from J, leaving 18 bases between. The length of the CDR3 is 18 residues. Germline V CDR1 and CDR2: SGHRS, YFSETQ. The CDR3 nucleotides read TGCGCCAGCAGCTTGGGCGAATTAATAAGGGGGATGAACACTGAAGCTTTCTTT. Translation: CASSLGELIRGMNTEAFF.

This chain uses TRBV29-1 with TRBJ1-1, with D possibly being TRBD1 (5 bases). Germline V gene data show CDR1 as SQVTM and CDR2 as ANQGSEA. V was pared by 7 bases and J by 3 bases, with 21 bases between. The CDR3 is made up of 15 amino acids. CDR3 nucleotide sequence: TGCAGCGCCCTAGGGGACCCCGGGGGAGACACTGAAGCTTTCTTT. This gives the protein CSALGDPGGDTEAFF.

This clone was observed a single time. V gene TRBV6-5 combines with J gene TRBJ1-3; TRBD1 matches at 8 bases. This CDR3 is built from 15 residues. CDR1 MNHEY and CDR2 SVGAGI come from the germline V gene. Unmatched junction bases numbered 4, after V lost 6 bases and J lost 0 bases. The DNA for the CDR3 is TGTGCCAGCAGCATTACAGGGGGCTCTGGAAACACCATATATTTT. Translating gives CASSITGGSGNTIYF.

This chain connects TRBV6-2 or TRBV6-3 to TRBJ1-5, with 9 nucleotides matching TRBD1. Germline V gene sequence: CDR1 MNHEY, CDR2 SVGEGT. The junction had 4 bases not matched to a gene; V was cut back by 0 bases and J by 7 bases. The CDR3 totals 15 residues. This CDR3 is CASSYSGQGEQPQHF. DNA for the CDR3: TGTGCCAGCAGTTACTCGGGACAGGGCGAACAGCCCCAGCATTTT.

The V gene is TRBV30, the J gene TRBJ2-2; 9 bases line up with TRBD1. The length of the CDR3 is 15 residues. The germline V gene has CDR1 GTSNPN and CDR2 SVGIG (reference sequence). The J segment lost 6 bases and the V segment lost 0 bases, leaving 5 bases of the junction unmatched. CDR3: CAWSVRDRDAGELFF. The CDR3 DNA sequence: TGTGCCTGGAGTGTCCGGGACAGGGATGCCGGGGAGCTGTTTTTT.

The chain uses TRBV30 and TRBJ1-2, with D possibly being TRBD1 (5 bases). CDR1 and CDR2 (germline): GTSNPN, SVGIG (reference sequence). Trimming shortened V by 5 bases and J by 6 bases, and 22 bases separated the two germline ends. The CDR3 length is 15 residues. The CDR3 DNA is TGTGCCTGGCAGATTGGGGAGGGGCGACTAAATGGCTACACCTTC. It translates to CAWQIGEGRLNGYTF.

V usage is TRBV7-8 and J usage is TRBJ1-1; D may be TRBD1 (5 bases). V was shortened by 1 base and J by 4 bases, with 13 bases between the two germline ends. The CDR3 length is 15 residues. From germline, CDR1 is SGHVS and CDR2 FQNEAQ. The CDR3 nucleotides are TGTGCCAGCAGCTTAGTGGGTACAGGAGCCACTGAAGCTTTCTTT. This encodes CASSLVGTGATEAFF. Together with reference TRBV7-8 and TRBJ1-1, the CDR3 gives the full variable domain: GAGVSQSPRYKVAKRGQDVALRCDPISGHVSLFWYQQALGQGPEFLTYFQNEAQLDKSGLPSDRFFAERPEGSVSTLKIQRTQQEDSAVYLCASSLVGTGATEAFFGQGTRLTVV.

This chain uses TRBV5-1 with TRBJ2-7; TRBD1 agrees at 7 bases. The germline V gene has CDR1 SGHRS and CDR2 YFSETQ. Trimming took 4 bases from V and 1 from J; bases not matched to a gene: 2. The CDR3 runs to 13 residues. The CDR3 DNA reads as TGCGCCAGCAGCGGACAGGCTTCCTACGAGCAGTACTTC. This sequence encodes CASSGQASYEQYF.

The rearrangement uses TRBV27 and TRBJ2-7; the D gene is possibly TRBD2 (6 bases). The CDR3 has 18 residues. The germline V and J ends were trimmed by 1 base and 4 bases, with 23 bases remaining between them. Germline assignment: CDR1 MNHEY and CDR2 SMNVEV (reference sequence). The CDR3 is CASSLYPPIGTEYYEQYF. DNA of the CDR3: TGTGCCAGCAGTTTATACCCCCCCATCGGGACTGAATATTACGAGCAGTACTTC.

CDR3 sequence reads: CASSQYWEVLNTEAFF. For the CDR3, the DNA is TGTGCCAGCAGCCAATATTGGGAGGTACTCAACACTGAAGCTTTCTTT. The rearrangement links TRBV3-1 (or the pseudogene TRBV3-2) to TRBJ1-1; D gene uncertain. The length of the CDR3 is 16 residues. Trimming removed 2 bases from V and 2 bases from J, with 15 bases in between. Germline-derived CDR1 and CDR2 are LGHDT and YNNKEL (reference sequence).

The chain uses TRBV11-3 and TRBJ2-1, with D perhaps TRBD1 (6 bases). V was pared by 1 base and J by 0 bases, with 16 bases between. The CDR3 contains 18 residues. Germline CDR1 reads SGHNT; CDR2 reads YENEEA. Here the CDR3 reads CASSLGSTTGNSYNEQFF. The CDR3 DNA sequence: TGTGCCAGCAGCTTAGGAAGTACTACAGGGAACTCCTACAATGAGCAGTTCTTC.